A selection of T cell receptor beta chains follows, all from one sample in a study of memory CD8 T cells in hepatitis C reinfection. Profiling relied on immunoSEQ multiplex PCR, and the TCRdb table lists in-frame clones only, not all of them. Of 40,000 to 45,000 clones in the sample, 70% to 90% were seen once. The sequenced material came from naive CD8+ T cells sorted from blood. The receptors here all came from a man aged 18-30 years with hepatitis C virus infection. Both conserved end residues are part of each CDR3. Fields, in order: clone size, D gene, J gene, V gene, CDR3 protein, CDR3 DNA. The D gene is left open where the match is weak. Where a row states a size, it is once, few, many or the class of an expanded clone; other rows omit it.

- TRBD2 TRBJ2-1 TRBV9 CASSLSGGAGGQFF TGTGCCAGCAGCTTGAGCGGGGGGGCCGGTGGGCAGTTCTTC
- TRBD2 TRBJ2-2 TRBV19 CASSIVSGRRCTGELFF TGTGCCAGTAGTATAGTTAGCGGGAGGAGATGCACCGGGGAGCTGTTTTTT
- - TRBJ1-2 TRBV16 CASSREGPGRYGYTF TGTGCCAGCAGCCGAGAGGGCCCAGGAAGATATGGCTACACCTTC
- - TRBJ1-1 TRBV13 CASSLGTGRTEAFF TGTGCCAGCAGCTTAGGAACAGGGCGTACTGAAGCTTTCTTT
- TRBD1 TRBJ1-3 TRBV4-1 CASSQADRAGNTIYF TGCGCCAGCAGCCAAGCTGACAGGGCTGGAAACACCATATATTTT
once - TRBJ2-1 TRBV6-6 CASSYSFSSYNEQFF TGTGCCAGCAGTTACTCGTTTAGCTCCTACAATGAGCAGTTCTTC
- - TRBJ2-7 TRBV5-1 CASSLEARGPYEQYF TGCGCCAGCAGCTTGGAAGCCCGGGGTCCCTACGAGCAGTACTTC
- - TRBJ2-2 TRBV27 CASSFGGGELFF TGTGCCAGCAGTTTCGGGGGAGGGGAGCTGTTTTTT
once TRBD2 TRBJ2-3 TRBV7-3 CASSSLGGGAVTDTQYF TGTGCCAGCAGCTCCCTGGGGGGAGGGGCAGTCACAGATACGCAGTATTTT
- TRBD2 TRBJ2-5 TRBV29-1 CSVEGTSGYQETQYF TGCAGCGTTGAAGGGACTAGCGGGTACCAAGAGACCCAGTACTTC
- TRBD2 TRBJ2-1 TRBV27 CASSLFGTSGSYNEQFF TGTGCCAGCAGTCTTTTCGGGACTAGCGGCTCCTACAATGAGCAGTTCTTC
once - TRBJ2-2 TRBV6-5 CASSYSSGLATGELFF TGTGCCAGCAGTTACTCGTCGGGTCTAGCCACCGGGGAGCTGTTTTTT
- - TRBJ2-2 TRBV6-6 CASAVRQITGELFF TGTGCCAGCGCGGTTAGACAGATCACCGGGGAGCTGTTTTTT
- - TRBJ2-3 TRBV6-5 CARPQGCPVVTQYF TGTGCCAGACCACAGGGTTGTCCAGTGGTTACGCAGTATTTT